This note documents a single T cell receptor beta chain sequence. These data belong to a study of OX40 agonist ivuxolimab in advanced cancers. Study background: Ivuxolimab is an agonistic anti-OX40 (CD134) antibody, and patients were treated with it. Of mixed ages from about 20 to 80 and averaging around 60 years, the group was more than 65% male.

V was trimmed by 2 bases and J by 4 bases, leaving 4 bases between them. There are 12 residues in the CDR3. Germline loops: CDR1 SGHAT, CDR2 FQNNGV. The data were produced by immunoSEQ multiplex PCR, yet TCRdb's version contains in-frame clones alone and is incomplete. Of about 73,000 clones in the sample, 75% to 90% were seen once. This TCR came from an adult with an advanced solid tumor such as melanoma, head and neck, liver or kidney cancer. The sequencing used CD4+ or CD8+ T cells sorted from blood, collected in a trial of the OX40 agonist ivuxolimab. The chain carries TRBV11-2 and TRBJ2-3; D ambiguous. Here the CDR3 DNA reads TGTGCCAGCAGCTTAAGCCCAGATACGCAGTATTTT. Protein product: CASSLSPDTQYF.